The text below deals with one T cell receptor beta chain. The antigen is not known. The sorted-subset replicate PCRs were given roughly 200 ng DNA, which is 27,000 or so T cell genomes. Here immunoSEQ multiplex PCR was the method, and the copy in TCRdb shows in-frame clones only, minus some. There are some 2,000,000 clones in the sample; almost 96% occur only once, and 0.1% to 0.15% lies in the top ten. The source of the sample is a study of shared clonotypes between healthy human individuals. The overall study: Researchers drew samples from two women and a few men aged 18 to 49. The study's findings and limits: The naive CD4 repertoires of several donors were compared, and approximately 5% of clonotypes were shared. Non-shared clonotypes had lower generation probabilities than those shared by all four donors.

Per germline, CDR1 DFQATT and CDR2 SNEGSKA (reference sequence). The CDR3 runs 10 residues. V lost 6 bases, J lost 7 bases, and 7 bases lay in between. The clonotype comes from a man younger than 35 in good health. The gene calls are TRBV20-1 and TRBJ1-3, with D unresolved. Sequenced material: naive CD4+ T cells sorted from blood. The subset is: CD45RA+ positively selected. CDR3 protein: CSARTNTIYF. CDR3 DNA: TGCAGTGCCCGTACGAACACCATATATTTT.